This T cell receptor beta chain was retrieved from a study of blood T cell repertoires in COVID-19. This CDR3 comprises 13 residues. V lost 3 bases, J lost 0 bases, and 6 bases lay in between. CDR1 and CDR2 from the germline V gene are KGHSH and LQKENI. Authors' methods: The authors estimated nucleated cell counts from reference gene primer amplification. Profiling relied on immunoSEQ multiplex PCR, and the TCRdb table lists in-frame clones only, not all of them. D and trimming were read from the DNA, whereas the V and J calls and clone size are those reported in that table. The sample consists of approximately 90,000 clones, about four fifths of them appearing once.

Sequencing used peripheral blood. This receptor was taken from a human donor in a cohort sampled during active COVID-19. The chain combines TRBV18 with TRBJ2-7; unclear D gene. The CDR3 protein is CASSPPSSYEQYF. CDR3 in DNA: TGTGCCAGCTCACCCCCGAGCTCCTACGAGCAGTACTTC.